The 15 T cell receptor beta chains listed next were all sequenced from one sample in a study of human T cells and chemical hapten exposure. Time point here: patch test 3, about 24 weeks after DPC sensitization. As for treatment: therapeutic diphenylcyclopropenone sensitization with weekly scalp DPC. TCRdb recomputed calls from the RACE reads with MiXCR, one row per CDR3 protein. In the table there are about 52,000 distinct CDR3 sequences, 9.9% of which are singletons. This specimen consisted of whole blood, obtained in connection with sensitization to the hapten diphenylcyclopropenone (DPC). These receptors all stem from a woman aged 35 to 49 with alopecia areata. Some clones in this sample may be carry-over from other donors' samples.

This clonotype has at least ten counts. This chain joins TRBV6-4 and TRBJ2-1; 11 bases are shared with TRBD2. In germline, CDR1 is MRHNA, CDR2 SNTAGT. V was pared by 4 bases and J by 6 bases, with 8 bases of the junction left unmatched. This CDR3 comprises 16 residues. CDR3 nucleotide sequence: TGTGCCAGCAGTGTCGGTCCTAGCGGGGGGACCAATGAGCAGTTCTTC. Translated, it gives CASSVGPSGGTNEQFF.

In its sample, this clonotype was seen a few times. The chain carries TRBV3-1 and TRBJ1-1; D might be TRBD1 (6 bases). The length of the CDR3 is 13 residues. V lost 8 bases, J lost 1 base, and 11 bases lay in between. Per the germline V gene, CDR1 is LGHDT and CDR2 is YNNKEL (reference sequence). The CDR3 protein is CASGPGQNTEAFF. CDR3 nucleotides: TGTGCCAGCGGACCGGGACAGAACACTGAAGCTTTCTTT.

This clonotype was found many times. The CDR3 reads CASSPAGRGAEAFF. The CDR3 nucleotides read TGCGCCAGCAGCCCAGCGGGACGTGGGGCTGAAGCTTTCTTT. The V and J genes are TRBV5-1 and TRBJ1-1, with D perhaps matching TRBD1 (5 bases). Germline V gene data show CDR1 as SGHRS and CDR2 as YFSETQ. CDR3 size: 14 residues. V lost 4 bases to trimming and J lost 6 bases, with 16 bases between them.

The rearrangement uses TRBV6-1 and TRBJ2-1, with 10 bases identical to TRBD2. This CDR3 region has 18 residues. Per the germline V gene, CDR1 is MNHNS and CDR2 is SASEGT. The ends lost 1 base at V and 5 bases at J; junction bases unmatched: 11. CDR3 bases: TGTGCCAGCAGTGAAGTAATTAGCGGGGGGCCATCCCACAATGAGCAGTTCTTC. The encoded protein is CASSEVISGGPSHNEQFF.

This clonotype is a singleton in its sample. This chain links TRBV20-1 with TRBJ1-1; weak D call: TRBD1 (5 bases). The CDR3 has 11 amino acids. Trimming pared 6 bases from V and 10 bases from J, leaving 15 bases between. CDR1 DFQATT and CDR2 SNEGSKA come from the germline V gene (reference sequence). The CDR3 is CSANLGGVAFF. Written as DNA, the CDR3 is TGCAGTGCGAATTTGGGGGGAGTAGCTTTCTTT.

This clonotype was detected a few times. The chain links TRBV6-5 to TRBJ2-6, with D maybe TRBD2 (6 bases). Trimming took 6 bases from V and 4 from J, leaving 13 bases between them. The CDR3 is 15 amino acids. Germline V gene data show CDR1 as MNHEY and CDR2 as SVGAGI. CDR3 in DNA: TGTGCCAGCAGCAGTGGGGGGACGGGGGCCAACGTCCTGACTTTC. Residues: CASSSGGTGANVLTF.

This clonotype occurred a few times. The CDR3 reads CASSSLALGEETQYF. Here the CDR3 DNA reads TGTGCCAGCAGTTCCCTAGCGTTAGGAGAAGAGACCCAGTACTTC. This chain uses TRBV27 with TRBJ2-5; a weak D match, TRBD2 (6 bases). The germline gives CDR1 MNHEY, CDR2 SMNVEV (reference sequence). V gave up 4 bases and J gave up 3 bases, with 15 bases separating them. CDR3 length: 15 amino acids.

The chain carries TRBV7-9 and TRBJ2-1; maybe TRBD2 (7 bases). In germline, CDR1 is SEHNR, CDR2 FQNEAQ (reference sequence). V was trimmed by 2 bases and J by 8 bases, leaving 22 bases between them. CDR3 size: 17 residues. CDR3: CASSLPSTGGHWHEQFF. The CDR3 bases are TGTGCCAGCAGCTTACCGTCTACGGGGGGCCATTGGCATGAGCAGTTCTTC.

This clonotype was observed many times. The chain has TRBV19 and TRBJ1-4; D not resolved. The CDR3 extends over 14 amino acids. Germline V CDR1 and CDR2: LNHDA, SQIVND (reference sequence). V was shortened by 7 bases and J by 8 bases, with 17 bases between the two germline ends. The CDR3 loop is CASTVAGGGEKLFF. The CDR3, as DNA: TGTGCCAGTACGGTGGCCGGCGGTGGAGAAAAACTGTTTTTT.

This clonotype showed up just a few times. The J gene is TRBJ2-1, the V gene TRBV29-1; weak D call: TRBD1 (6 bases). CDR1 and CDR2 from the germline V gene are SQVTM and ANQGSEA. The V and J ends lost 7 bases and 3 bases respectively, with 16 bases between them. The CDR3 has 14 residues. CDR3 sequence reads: CSASVGANYNEQFF. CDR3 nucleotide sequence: TGCAGCGCTTCGGTGGGGGCGAACTACAATGAGCAGTTCTTC.

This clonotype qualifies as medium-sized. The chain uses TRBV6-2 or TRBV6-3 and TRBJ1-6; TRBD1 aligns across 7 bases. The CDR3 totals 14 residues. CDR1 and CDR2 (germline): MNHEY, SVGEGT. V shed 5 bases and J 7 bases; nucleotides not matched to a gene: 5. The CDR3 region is CASSPGTENSPLHF. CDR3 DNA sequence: TGTGCCAGCAGTCCAGGGACAGAAAATTCACCCCTCCACTTT.

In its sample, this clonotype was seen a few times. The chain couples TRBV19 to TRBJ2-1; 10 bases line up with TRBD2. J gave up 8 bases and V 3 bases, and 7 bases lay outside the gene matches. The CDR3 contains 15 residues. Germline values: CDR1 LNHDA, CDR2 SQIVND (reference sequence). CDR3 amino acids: CASSISLAGVYEQFF. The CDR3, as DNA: TGTGCCAGTAGTATTAGTCTAGCGGGGGTCTATGAGCAGTTCTTC.

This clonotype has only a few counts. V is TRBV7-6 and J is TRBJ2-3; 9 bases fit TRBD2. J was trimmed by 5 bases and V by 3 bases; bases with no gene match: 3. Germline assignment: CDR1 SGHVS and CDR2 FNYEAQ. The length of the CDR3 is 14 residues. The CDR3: CASSLRGGEDTQYF. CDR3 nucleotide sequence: TGTGCCAGCAGCTTGCGGGGGGGCGAAGATACGCAGTATTTT.

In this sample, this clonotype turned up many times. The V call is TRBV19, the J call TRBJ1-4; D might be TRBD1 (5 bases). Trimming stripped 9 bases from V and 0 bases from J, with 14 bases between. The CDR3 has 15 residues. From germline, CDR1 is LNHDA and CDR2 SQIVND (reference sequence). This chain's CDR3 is CASRRDSATNEKLFF. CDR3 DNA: TGTGCCAGCCGCCGGGACTCTGCAACTAATGAAAAACTGTTTTTT.

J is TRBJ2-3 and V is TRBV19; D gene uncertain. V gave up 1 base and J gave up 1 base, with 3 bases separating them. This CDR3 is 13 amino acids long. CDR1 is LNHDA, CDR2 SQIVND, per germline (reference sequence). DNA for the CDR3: TGTGCCAGTAGTATAGGCCGCACAGATACGCAGTATTTT. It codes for CASSIGRTDTQYF.